Listed below are T cell receptor beta chains from one sample, sequenced in a study of T-cell memory formation after mild COVID-19. TCRdb re-called the 5' RACE reads with MiXCR, one entry per CDR3 protein. The sample comprises over 400,000 distinct CDR3 sequences, 20% to 25% of which are singletons, and roughly 13% rests with the top ten. The sequencing input was PBMCs or a T cell subset sorted from them (not recorded which). The source of these receptors is an adult woman who had mild COVID-19 (a few samples of this study predate the infection). Cell type and time point are not known. Each CDR3 is given without its conserved first and last residue. Size tells how often a clone was seen (once, few, many) or the class of an expanded clone, and some rows leave it out.

v_call	j_call	clone_size	cdr3_aa
TRBV9	TRBJ2-5	NA	ASSVGFSRTGPSETQY
TRBV2	TRBJ2-1	NA	ASSDATSGGNEQF
TRBV15	TRBJ2-2	few	ATSSMTGELF
TRBV10-3	TRBJ1-6	few	AISSGGSYNSPLH
TRBV6-5	TRBJ2-3	few	ASSQAPVDTQY
TRBV3-1	TRBJ2-7	once	ASSRNLVDYEQY
TRBV24-1	TRBJ1-5	NA	ATSGREGKPQH
TRBV6-1	TRBJ1-5	few	ASSDRQGYQPQH
TRBV21-1	TRBJ2-1	NA	ANKPGPHQNEQF
TRBV20-1	TRBJ2-3	few	SADNNTQY
TRBV20-1	TRBJ2-1	NA	SASRQGATSQF
TRBV20-1	TRBJ2-2	many	SAREPSGTATGELF
TRBV5-1	TRBJ2-1	many	ASSLDQGLDKF
TRBV7-3	TRBJ2-3	NA	ASSLIAGATDTQY
TRBV25-1	TRBJ1-5	few	ASSARGGRQPQH
TRBV11-3	TRBJ1-4	NA	ASSSSDRGIDRANEKLF
TRBV11-3	TRBJ2-1	few	ASSPAGGSYNEQF
TRBV4-1	TRBJ2-7	NA	ASSPPPGQGARGRYEQY
TRBV4-2	TRBJ2-1	few	ASSQDPDGSYNEQF
TRBV7-3	TRBJ2-1	NA	ASSLTLEVGSEQF
TRBV7-9	TRBJ2-6	NA	ASSLEAGALPVSGANVLT
TRBV18	TRBJ1-1	NA	ASSTRDIVNTEAF
TRBV11-2	TRBJ2-1	NA	ASSLSDVQF
TRBV20-1	TRBJ2-7	few	SARPRTGPSYEQY
TRBV7-9	TRBJ2-5	NA	ASSVGTVSQETQY
TRBV7-3	TRBJ2-5	NA	ASSPAGGGTSQY
TRBV7-2	TRBJ2-1	NA	ASSFAGDEQF
TRBV12-3/TRBV12-4	TRBJ1-2	NA	ASSATGGLGGYT
TRBV7-2	TRBJ2-1	NA	ASSLTARTPTEQF
TRBV29-1	TRBJ1-2	NA	SVYAVTNYGYT
TRBV5-1	TRBJ2-3	few	ASSVAIGDTQY
TRBV6-2/TRBV6-3	TRBJ2-7	few	ATLRTGNEQY
TRBV2	TRBJ2-1	NA	ASSELLAGGREQF
TRBV2	TRBJ2-1	few	ASKDGGGVTEQF
TRBV12-3/TRBV12-4	TRBJ1-5	NA	ASSLPGQGPNQPQH
TRBV7-2	TRBJ2-1	NA	ASSLAGGRYNEQF
TRBV5-1	TRBJ1-3	few	ASSLEAYSGNTIY
TRBV12-3/TRBV12-4	TRBJ2-2	NA	ASSFILGGELF
TRBV6-1	TRBJ1-2	NA	ASSEAGPGQRYT
TRBV29-1	TRBJ2-3	few	SVMMGPTDTQY
TRBV20-1	TRBJ1-2	few	SHPEWGHNGYT
TRBV10-3	TRBJ2-3	few	AISEASVSTVRDTQY
TRBV2	TRBJ2-1	few	ASSGLVAGLYNEQF
TRBV7-2	TRBJ2-7	NA	ASSLGGRWEQY